This entry describes one T cell receptor (beta chain). The CDR3 consists of 13 residues. V was pared by 8 bases and J by 1 base, with 8 bases between. Germline V gene data show CDR1 as LNHNV and CDR2 as YYDKDF (reference sequence). These data come from a study of blood T cells in healthy people across ages. Next came a second PCR, run for about 6 to 11 cycles, which used a sample-barcoded 5' primer along with a J-beta primer mix. TCRdb passed the 5' RACE reads through MiXCR, listing each CDR3 protein once. The sample consists of hundreds of thousands of distinct CDR3 sequences, around 24% of them appearing once. This same sample was also taken into another study, of T cells of mothers and their children. That work contributes: Each mother yielded more than 9.5 million TCR beta CDR3 reads. Each child yielded several million reads. Overlap in related mother-child pairs always slightly exceeded unrelated pairs, never significantly.

The receptor's source is a boy aged 5-17 years in good health. Sequencing was done on a sample of blood. The chain links TRBV15 to TRBJ1-4, with no clear D. The CDR3 sequence: CATQPGTNEKLFF. The CDR3 nucleotides are TGTGCCACCCAACCTGGAACTAATGAAAAACTGTTTTTT.